A selection of T cell receptor beta chains follows, all from one sample in a study of blood T cells in healthy people across ages. MiXCR, run by TCRdb on the 5' RACE reads, gives a single entry per CDR3 protein. The table records 790,000 or so distinct CDR3 sequences, 56% of them present only once. Sample: blood. These receptors originate from a man aged 40-50 years in good health. CDR3s include the opening cysteine and the closing phenylalanine or tryptophan. The order of the fields is J gene, V gene, CDR3 protein.

TRBJ2-7 | TRBV6-5 | CASSYRPGADETRYF
TRBJ1-1 | TRBV5-5 | CASSLAALEYTEAFF
TRBJ2-7 | TRBV12-3/TRBV12-4 | CASSLMAGEQYF
TRBJ2-4 | TRBV6-1 | CASSEGGTSGRQPAKNIQYF
TRBJ2-7 | TRBV6-1 | CASSEAQLRTEQYF
TRBJ2-7 | TRBV6-2/TRBV6-3 | CASLHGTGGVYEQYF
TRBJ1-2 | TRBV3-1 | CASSQDDRGPRTNGYTF
TRBJ2-5 | TRBV2 | CASAPPPWRGAETQYF
TRBJ2-7 | TRBV12-3/TRBV12-4 | CASSVSGRSYEQYF
TRBJ2-5 | TRBV10-3 | CAIASGGTVVETQYF
TRBJ1-2 | TRBV20-1 | CSARDSFRIFYGYTF
TRBJ2-3 | TRBV7-2 | CASSPKQGFLDTQYF
TRBJ2-5 | TRBV25-1 | CASRPSRETQYF
TRBJ1-6 | TRBV21-1 | CASSKQDSPLHF
NA | TRBV7-9 | CASSLGLAGVSDEQYF
TRBJ2-6 | TRBV6-5 | CASSRTGSSGANVLTF
NA | TRBV4-1 | CASSQDRTNRGYEQYF
TRBJ2-1 | TRBV20-1 | CSAYDSGRARNEQFF
TRBJ2-5 | TRBV5-6 | CASSLQPGLRQETQYF
TRBJ1-2 | TRBV29-1 | CSVEVLRTDYGYTF
TRBJ2-1 | TRBV28 | CASREVAGRPEQFF
TRBJ2-5 | TRBV4-3 | CASSQGSGGGETQYF
TRBJ2-7 | TRBV15 | CATSRAGAGSYEQYF
TRBJ1-4 | TRBV2 | CASSEDRDRVIATNEKLFF
TRBJ2-3 | TRBV7-3 | CASGTTDTQYF
TRBJ2-2 | TRBV29-1 | CSVELVQHLTGELFF
TRBJ1-2 | TRBV7-9 | CASSPSEGYTF
TRBJ2-7 | TRBV6-6 | CASSPNTRGYEQYF
TRBJ2-7 | TRBV12-3/TRBV12-4 | CASSLRSGSRAYEQYF
TRBJ1-1 | TRBV12-3/TRBV12-4 | CASSPVGGLYGAFF
TRBJ2-1 | TRBV28 | CASSFISPSSVRTSGNEQFF
TRBJ1-6 | TRBV7-9 | CASSRGAGQGNSPLHF
TRBJ2-1 | TRBV29-1 | CSVESGHGMVDEQFF
TRBJ2-5 | TRBV2 | CASKAYSQETQYF
TRBJ2-1 | TRBV20-1 | CSAAIIGANEQFF
TRBJ2-7 | TRBV6-2/TRBV6-3 | CASRLAAPYEQYF
TRBJ2-7 | TRBV14 | CASSHISVGSSEQYF
TRBJ2-7 | TRBV13 | CASRDGPFFSYEQYF
TRBJ2-3 | TRBV14 | CASSLRVQDTQYF
TRBJ1-4 | TRBV5-6 | CASSSFFRDPDEKLFF
TRBJ2-7 | TRBV7-2 | CASSYRSLSVLAYEQYF
TRBJ2-1 | TRBV5-6 | CASEGGSRYNEQFF
TRBJ2-7 | TRBV5-1 | CASSFWAGGPDEQYF